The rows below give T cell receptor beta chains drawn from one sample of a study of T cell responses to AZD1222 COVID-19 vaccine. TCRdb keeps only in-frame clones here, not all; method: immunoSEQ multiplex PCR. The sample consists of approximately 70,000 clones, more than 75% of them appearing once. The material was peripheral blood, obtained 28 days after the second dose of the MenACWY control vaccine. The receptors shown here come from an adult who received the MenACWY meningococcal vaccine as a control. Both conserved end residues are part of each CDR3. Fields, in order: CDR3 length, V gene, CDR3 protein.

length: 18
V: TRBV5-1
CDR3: CASSPLTTSGSFSYEQYF

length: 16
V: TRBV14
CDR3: CASSPSGTSGIYEQYF

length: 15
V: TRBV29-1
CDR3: CSVEGCHYSGNTIYF

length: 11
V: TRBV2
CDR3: CASSVFYEQYF

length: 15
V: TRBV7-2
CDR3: CASSLGRERLHEQYF

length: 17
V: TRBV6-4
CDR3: CASTMGLLRFFADTQYF

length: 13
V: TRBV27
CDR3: CASSLSKNQPQHF

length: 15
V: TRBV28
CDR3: CASSSTGQGAYEQYF

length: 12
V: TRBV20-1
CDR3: CSASAGDQPQHF

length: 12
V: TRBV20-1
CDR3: CSASMEIYGYTF

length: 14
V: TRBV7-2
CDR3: CASSLGVGTDTQYF

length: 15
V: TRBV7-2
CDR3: CASSLELAGYNEQFF

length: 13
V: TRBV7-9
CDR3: CASSSSGANVLTF

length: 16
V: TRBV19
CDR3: CASSIQGSLQRETQYF

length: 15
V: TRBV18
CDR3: CASSSTGANTGELFF

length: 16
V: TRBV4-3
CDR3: CASSQAVSFSSYEQYF

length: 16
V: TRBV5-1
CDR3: CASSLEGRAGNQPQHF

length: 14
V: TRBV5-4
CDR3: CASRADRAVYEQYF

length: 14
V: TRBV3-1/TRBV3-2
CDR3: CASSQGVNSIEQYF

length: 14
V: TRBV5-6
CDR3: CASSLGQLHYGYTF

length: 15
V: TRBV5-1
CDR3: CASSSGTGGNYGYTF

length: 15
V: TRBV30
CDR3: CAWSLLTGGNTEAFF